Sequencing of this TCR beta chain was carried out in a study of blood T cell repertoires in COVID-19. Turning to the study itself: The samples span acute and convalescent COVID-19 from the United States, Italy and Spain.

The CDR3 covers 15 residues. The V gene lost 0 bases and the J gene lost 0 bases, with 4 bases spanning the gap. From germline, CDR1 is SGHDT and CDR2 YYEEEE. This clone was observed a handful of times. Participants came from some 23 US areas, aged roughly 18 to 89 years. The method was immunoSEQ multiplex PCR; TCRdb's version includes in-frame clones alone and lacks a portion of them. The table shows roughly 420,000 clones, with roughly 90% occurring only once. This TCR derives from a woman in her twenties or thirties with acute COVID-19. What was sequenced was PBMCs or T cells enriched from blood (not recorded which). The chain couples TRBV5-6 to TRBJ1-6; D not certain. CDR3 sequence: CASSLVSSYNSPLHF. CDR3 DNA: TGTGCCAGCAGCTTGGTGAGCTCCTATAATTCACCCCTCCACTTT.